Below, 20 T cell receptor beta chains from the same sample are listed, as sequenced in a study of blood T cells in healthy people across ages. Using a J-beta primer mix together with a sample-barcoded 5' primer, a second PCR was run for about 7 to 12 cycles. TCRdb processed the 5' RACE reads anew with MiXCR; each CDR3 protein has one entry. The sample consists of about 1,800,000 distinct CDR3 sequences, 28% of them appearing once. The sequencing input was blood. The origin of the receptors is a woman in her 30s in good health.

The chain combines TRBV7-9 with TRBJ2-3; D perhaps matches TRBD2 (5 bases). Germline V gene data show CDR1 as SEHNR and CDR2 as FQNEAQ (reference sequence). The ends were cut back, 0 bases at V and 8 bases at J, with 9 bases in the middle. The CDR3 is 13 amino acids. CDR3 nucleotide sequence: TGTGCCAGCAGCTTAGCGGCGGCGGGTACGCAGTATTTT. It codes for CASSLAAAGTQYF.

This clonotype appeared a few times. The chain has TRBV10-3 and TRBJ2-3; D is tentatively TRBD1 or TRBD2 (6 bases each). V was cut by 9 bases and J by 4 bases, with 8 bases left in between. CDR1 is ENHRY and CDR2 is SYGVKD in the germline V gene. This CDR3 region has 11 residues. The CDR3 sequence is CAIGGPDTQYF. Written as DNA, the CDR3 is TGTGCCATAGGGGGGCCAGATACGCAGTATTTT.

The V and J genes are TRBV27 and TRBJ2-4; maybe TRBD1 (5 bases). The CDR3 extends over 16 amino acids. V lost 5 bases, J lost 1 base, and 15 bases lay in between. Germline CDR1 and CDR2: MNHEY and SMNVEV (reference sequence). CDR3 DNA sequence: TGTGCCAGCAGTCCGCAGGGAAGGGCCGCCAAAAACATTCAGTACTTC. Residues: CASSPQGRAAKNIQYF.

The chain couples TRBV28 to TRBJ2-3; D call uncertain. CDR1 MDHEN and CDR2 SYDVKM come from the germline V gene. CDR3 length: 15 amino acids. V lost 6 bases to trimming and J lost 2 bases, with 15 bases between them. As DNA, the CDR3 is TGTGCCAGCAGCCGGACCGCTGGGATCACAGATACGCAGTATTTT. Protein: CASSRTAGITDTQYF.

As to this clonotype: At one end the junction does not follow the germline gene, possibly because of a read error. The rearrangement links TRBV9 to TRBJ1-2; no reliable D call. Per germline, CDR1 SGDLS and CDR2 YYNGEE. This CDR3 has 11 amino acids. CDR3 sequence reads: CAGSANYGYTF. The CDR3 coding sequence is TGTGCCGGCAGCGCAAACTATGGCTACACCTTC.

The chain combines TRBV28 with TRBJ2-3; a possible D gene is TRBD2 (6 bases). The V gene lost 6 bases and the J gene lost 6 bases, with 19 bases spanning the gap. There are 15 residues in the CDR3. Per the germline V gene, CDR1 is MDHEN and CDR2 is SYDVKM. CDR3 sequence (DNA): TGTGCCAGCAGCCCCGCGTGGGACGGAGGGGATACGCAGTATTTT. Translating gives CASSPAWDGGDTQYF.

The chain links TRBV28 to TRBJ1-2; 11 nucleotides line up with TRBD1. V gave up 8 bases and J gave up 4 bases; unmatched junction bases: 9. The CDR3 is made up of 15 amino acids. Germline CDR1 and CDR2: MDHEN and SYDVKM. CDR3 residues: CASGPWTGGSYGYTF. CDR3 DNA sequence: TGTGCCAGCGGACCCTGGACAGGGGGCTCCTATGGCTACACCTTC.

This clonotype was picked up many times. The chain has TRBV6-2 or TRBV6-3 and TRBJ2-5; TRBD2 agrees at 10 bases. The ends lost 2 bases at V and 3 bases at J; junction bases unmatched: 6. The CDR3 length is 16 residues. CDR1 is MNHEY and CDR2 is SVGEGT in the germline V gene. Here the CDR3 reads CASSYGDSGRKETQYF. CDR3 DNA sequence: TGTGCCAGCAGTTACGGTGATAGCGGGAGGAAAGAGACCCAGTACTTC.

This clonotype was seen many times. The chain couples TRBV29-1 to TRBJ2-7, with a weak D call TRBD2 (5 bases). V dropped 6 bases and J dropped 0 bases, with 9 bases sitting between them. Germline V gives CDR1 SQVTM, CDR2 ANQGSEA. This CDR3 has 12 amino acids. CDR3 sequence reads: CSVGSGSYEQYF. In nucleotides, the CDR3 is TGCAGCGTGGGGAGTGGCTCCTACGAGCAGTACTTC.

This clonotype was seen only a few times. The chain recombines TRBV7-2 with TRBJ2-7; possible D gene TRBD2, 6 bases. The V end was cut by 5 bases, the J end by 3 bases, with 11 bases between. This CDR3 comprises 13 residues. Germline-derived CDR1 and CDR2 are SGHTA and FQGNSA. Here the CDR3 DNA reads TGTGCCAGCAGCCGCGGGGAGTGCTACGAGCAGTACTTC. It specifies CASSRGECYEQYF.

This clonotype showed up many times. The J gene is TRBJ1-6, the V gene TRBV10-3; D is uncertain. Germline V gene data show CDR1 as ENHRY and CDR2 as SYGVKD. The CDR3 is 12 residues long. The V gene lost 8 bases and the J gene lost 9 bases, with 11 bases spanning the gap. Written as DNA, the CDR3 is TGTGCCATCGGGGAACTACCTTCACCCCTCCACTTT. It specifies CAIGELPSPLHF.

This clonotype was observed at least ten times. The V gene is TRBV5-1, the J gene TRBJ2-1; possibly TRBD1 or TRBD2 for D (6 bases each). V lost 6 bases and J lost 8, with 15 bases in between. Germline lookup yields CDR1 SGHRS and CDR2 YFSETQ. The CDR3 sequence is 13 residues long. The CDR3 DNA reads TGCGCCAGCATCACCCCGGGGGCCTATGAGCAGTTCTTC. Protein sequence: CASITPGAYEQFF.

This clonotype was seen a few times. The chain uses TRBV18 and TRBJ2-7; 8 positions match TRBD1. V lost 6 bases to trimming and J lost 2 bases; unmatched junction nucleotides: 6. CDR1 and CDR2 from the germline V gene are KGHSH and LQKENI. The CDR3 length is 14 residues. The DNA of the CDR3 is TGTGCCAGCTCCAGGAGGGACAGGACCTACGAGCAGTACTTC. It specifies CASSRRDRTYEQYF.

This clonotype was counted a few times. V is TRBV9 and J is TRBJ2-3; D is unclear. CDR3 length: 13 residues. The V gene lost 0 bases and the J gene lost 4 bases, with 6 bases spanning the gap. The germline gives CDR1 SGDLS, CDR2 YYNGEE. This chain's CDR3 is CASSVGVPDTQYF. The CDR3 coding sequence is TGTGCCAGCAGCGTAGGCGTTCCAGATACGCAGTATTTT.

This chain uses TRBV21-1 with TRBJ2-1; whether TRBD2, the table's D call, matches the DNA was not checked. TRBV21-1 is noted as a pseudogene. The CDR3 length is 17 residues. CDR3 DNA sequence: TGTGCCAGCAGCAATCCGGCGGGAGAGAGCTCCTACAATGGGCAGTTCTTC. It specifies CASSNPAGESSYNGQFF.

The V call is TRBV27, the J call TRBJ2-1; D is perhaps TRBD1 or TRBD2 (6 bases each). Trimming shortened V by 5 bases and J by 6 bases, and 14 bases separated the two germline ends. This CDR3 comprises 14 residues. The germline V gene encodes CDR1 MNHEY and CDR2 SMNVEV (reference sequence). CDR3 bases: TGTGCCAGCAGTCCCGGTTGGGGGGCCAATGAGCAGTTCTTC. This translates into CASSPGWGANEQFF.

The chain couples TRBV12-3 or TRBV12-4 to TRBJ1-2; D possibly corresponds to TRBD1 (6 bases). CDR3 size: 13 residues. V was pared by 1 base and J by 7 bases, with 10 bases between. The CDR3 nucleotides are TGTGCCAGCAGTTTAGGGACAGACTTTGGCTACACCTTC. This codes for CASSLGTDFGYTF.

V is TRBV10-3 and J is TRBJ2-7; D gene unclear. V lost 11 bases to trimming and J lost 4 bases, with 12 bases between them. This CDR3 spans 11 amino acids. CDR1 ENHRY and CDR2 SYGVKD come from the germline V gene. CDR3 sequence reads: CAVTDAYEQYF. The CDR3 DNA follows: TGTGCCGTCACCGACGCGTACGAGCAGTACTTC.

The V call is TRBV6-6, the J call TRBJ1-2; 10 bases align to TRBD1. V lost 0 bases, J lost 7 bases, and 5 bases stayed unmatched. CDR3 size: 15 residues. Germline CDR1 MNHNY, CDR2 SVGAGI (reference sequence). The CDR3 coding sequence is TGTGCCAGCAGTTACTCCCCTGGGACAGGGGTTGGCTACACCTTC. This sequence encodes CASSYSPGTGVGYTF.

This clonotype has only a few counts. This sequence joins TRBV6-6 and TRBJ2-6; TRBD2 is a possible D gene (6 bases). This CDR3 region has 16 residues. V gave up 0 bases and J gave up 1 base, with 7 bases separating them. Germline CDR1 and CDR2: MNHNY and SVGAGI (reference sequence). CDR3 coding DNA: TGTGCCAGCAGTTACTCGGCGGGGTCTGGGGCCAACGTCCTGACTTTC. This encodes CASSYSAGSGANVLTF.